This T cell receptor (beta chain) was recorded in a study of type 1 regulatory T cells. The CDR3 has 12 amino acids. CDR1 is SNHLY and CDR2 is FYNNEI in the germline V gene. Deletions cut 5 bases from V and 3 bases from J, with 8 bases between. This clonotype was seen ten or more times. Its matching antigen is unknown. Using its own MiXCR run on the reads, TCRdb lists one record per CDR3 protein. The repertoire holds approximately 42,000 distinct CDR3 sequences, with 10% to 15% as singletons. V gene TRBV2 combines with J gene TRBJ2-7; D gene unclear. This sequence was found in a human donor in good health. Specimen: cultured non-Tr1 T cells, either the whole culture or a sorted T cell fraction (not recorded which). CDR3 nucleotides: TGTGCCAGCAGTTCTTCAAGCTACGAGCAGTACTTC. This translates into CASSSSSYEQYF.